This entry concerns a single TCR beta chain. Its target is not known. This specimen comes from a study of cytomegalovirus exposure and HLA in healthy donors. The PCR ran on 60 Vbeta and 13 Jbeta primers. Some clones are missing from TCRdb's copy, which holds only in-frame ones; the method was immunoSEQ multiplex PCR. Among about 120,000 clones, around 78% were seen once, and the ten largest hold roughly 3.1%. Study-level findings and limits: Accurate prediction of most subjects' HLA-A and HLA-B alleles from TCR beta sequences was reported. The listing of 150 or so TCR beta chains classed them as cytomegalovirus-associated. Presence/absence analysis assumed near-uniform sequencing depth across donors.

With 1 base clipped from V and 0 bases from J, the junction kept 1 base outside the gene matches. Germline V CDR1 and CDR2: MDHEN, SYDVKM. This CDR3 comprises 17 residues. This clonotype was sampled from a woman aged 25 to 39 in good health and CMV-seropositive. The V call is TRBV28, the J call TRBJ2-2; TRBD2 matches at 11 bases. Sequencing used PBMCs. CDR3 sequence reads: CASSLSSGGTNTGELFF. Written as DNA, the CDR3 is TGTGCCAGCAGTTTATCTAGCGGGGGGACGAACACCGGGGAGCTGTTTTTT.